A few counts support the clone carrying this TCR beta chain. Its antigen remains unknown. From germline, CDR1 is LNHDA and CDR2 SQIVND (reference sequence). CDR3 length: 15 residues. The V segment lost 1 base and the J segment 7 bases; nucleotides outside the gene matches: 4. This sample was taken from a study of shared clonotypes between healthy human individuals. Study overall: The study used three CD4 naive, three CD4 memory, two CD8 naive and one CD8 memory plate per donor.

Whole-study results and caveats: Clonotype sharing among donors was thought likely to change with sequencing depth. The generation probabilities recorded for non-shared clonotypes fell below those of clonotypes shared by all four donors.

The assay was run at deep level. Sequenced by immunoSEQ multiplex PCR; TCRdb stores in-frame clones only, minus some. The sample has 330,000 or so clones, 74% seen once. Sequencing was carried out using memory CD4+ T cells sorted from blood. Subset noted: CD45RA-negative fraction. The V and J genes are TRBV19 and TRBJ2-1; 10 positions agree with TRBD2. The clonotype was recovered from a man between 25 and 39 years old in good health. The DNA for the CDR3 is TGTGCCAGTAGTATAGGAAGCGGGAGGGGGAATGAGCAGTTCTTC. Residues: CASSIGSGRGNEQFF.